Reported below is one T cell receptor beta chain. The antigen remains unidentified. These data originate in a study of cytomegalovirus exposure and HLA in healthy donors. Study information: From HLA-typed donors, an early data release held around 80 million unique TCRs.

The CDR3 is 16 amino acids. Deletions cut 4 bases from V and 0 bases from J, with 16 bases between. Per the germline V gene, CDR1 is LNHDA and CDR2 is SQIVND (reference sequence). The PCR used 60 Vbeta and 13 Jbeta primers. Measured with immunoSEQ multiplex PCR; TCRdb has only the in-frame clones, and not every one. This table has around 210,000 clones, 70% to 90% appearing once. Study-level findings and limits: Roughly uniform sequencing depth across donors was assumed, possibly incorrectly. There were reportedly fewer N-insertions in an Asian-associated ancestry cluster than the approximately 640-donor mean, in a later analysis.

This TCR derives from a girl aged 2 to 9 in good health and CMV-seronegative. This chain connects TRBV19 to TRBJ2-7; tentatively, D is TRBD2 (5 bases). The sequencing sample was made of PBMCs. The chain's CDR3 is CASSNGESQSSYEQYF. Here the CDR3 DNA reads TGTGCCAGTAGTAACGGGGAATCCCAAAGCTCCTACGAGCAGTACTTC.